The T cell receptor (beta chain) described here comes from a study of identifying expanded T cells in peripheral blood. Overall study findings and caveats: Roughly two-week clone count variance significantly increased as total template count grew. Technical replicates showed around 1.2 changed clones; about 2 weeks around 15; four weeks 19.

Trimming pared 0 bases from V and 5 bases from J, leaving 7 bases between. The length of the CDR3 is 13 residues. Germline V CDR1 and CDR2: LGHNA, YNFKEQ. Sequencing was performed with immunoSEQ multiplex PCR; in TCRdb, only in-frame clones are kept and a portion is missing. The sample carries over 65,000 clones, approximately 90% recorded once. During the collection period, no donor immune events like infections were recorded. This clone was detected once. The antigen is unknown. The chain uses TRBV4-2 and TRBJ2-5, with D hard to call. This TCR was recovered from a person aged 18 to 70 in good health. Sequences were obtained from blood. The CDR3 protein is CASSQENFETQYF. The CDR3 region has the DNA TGTGCCAGCAGCCAAGAGAACTTTGAGACCCAGTACTTC.